One and the same sample provided the 17 T cell receptor beta chains below, sequenced in a study of control samples from healthy donors and cancer patients. TCRdb's table, derived via immunoSEQ multiplex PCR, lists solely in-frame clones and lacks some. The sample includes approximately 150,000 clones, 75% to 95% of them seen just once. The sample comprised blood. Every receptor here comes from a man aged 30-40 years in good health.

This clone was seen a few times. The CDR3 coding sequence is TGTGCCACCAGCAGAGGTCCCTCCGACAGGGTTCAGCCCCAGCATTTT. As protein: CATSRGPSDRVQPQHF. The chain uses TRBV15 and TRBJ1-5; 7 bases line up with TRBD1. The germline CDR1 and CDR2 sequences are LNHNV and YYDKDF (reference sequence). The CDR3 covers 16 residues. With 1 base clipped from V and 6 bases from J, the junction kept 9 bases outside the gene matches.

The chain employs TRBV11-2 and TRBJ2-1; 10 bases map to TRBD2. V was pared by 2 bases and J by 7 bases, with 5 bases of the junction left unmatched. The CDR3 has 15 amino acids. Germline CDR1 SGHAT, CDR2 FQNNGV. The DNA for the CDR3 is TGTGCCAGCAGCTTACGGCTAGCGGGGGCGAATGAGCAGTTCTTC. This sequence encodes CASSLRLAGANEQFF.

The chain has TRBV14 and TRBJ1-3, with no clear D. Germline CDR1 reads SGHDN; CDR2 reads FVKESK. Trimming removed 5 bases at V and 0 bases at J, with 11 bases between. CDR3 length: 15 amino acids. CDR3 residues: CASSTFRLSGNTIYF. The CDR3 nucleotides read TGTGCCAGCAGCACCTTCCGCCTCTCTGGAAACACCATATATTTT.

V usage is TRBV28 and J usage is TRBJ1-2, with D hard to call. Looked up from germline, CDR1 is MDHEN and CDR2 is SYDVKM. The V end lost 6 bases, the J end lost 5 bases, and 10 bases lay between the germline ends. The CDR3 sequence is 12 residues long. CDR3 nucleotide sequence: TGTGCCAGCAGCCCATTAAGGTATGGCTACACCTTC. Protein sequence: CASSPLRYGYTF.

The chain couples TRBV4-1 to TRBJ1-1; D gene ambiguous. Germline lookup yields CDR1 MGHRA and CDR2 YSYEKL. Trimming stripped 2 bases from V and 3 bases from J, with 13 bases between. The CDR3 is 15 amino acids. CDR3 region: CASSQRTVADTEAFF. CDR3 nucleotide sequence: TGCGCCAGCAGCCAACGGACCGTGGCGGACACTGAAGCTTTCTTT.

This chain joins TRBV10-3 and TRBJ1-6; D remains unclear. Germline loops: CDR1 ENHRY, CDR2 SYGVKD. V shed 0 bases and J shed 8 bases, with 5 bases lying between them. This CDR3 has 13 residues. The DNA for the CDR3 is TGTGCCATCAGTGAGTCAGAGGATTCACCCCTCCACTTT. It translates to CAISESEDSPLHF.

For this clone: This sample includes further DNA sequences coding for the same CDR3. The rearrangement uses TRBV5-1 and TRBJ2-3; D might be TRBD2 (5 bases). The CDR3 is 14 amino acids. The ends were cut back, 0 bases at V and 0 bases at J, with 5 bases in the middle. CDR1 and CDR2 from the germline V gene are SGHRS and YFSETQ. Written as DNA, the CDR3 is TGCGCCAGCAGCTTGGCGGGAAGCACAGATACGCAGTATTTT. It translates to CASSLAGSTDTQYF.

The chain carries TRBV7-3 and TRBJ2-6; no definite D call. CDR3 size: 16 residues. V lost 2 bases to trimming and J lost 0 bases, with 8 bases between them. Germline assignment: CDR1 SGHTA and CDR2 FQGTGA. The CDR3 region is CASSLGRASGANVLTF. The CDR3, as DNA: TGTGCCAGCAGCTTAGGGCGAGCCTCTGGGGCCAACGTCCTGACTTTC. Full variable domain (remainder filled in from reference TRBV7-3 and TRBJ2-6): GAGVSQTPSNKVTEKGKYVELRCDPISGHTALYWYRQSLGQGPEFLIYFQGTGAADDSGLPNDRFFAVRPEGSVSTLKIQRTERGDSAVYLCASSLGRASGANVLTFGAGSRLTVL.

This chain connects TRBV29-1 to TRBJ1-6; possibly TRBD1 for D (6 bases). CDR3 length equals 13 residues. The germline CDR1 and CDR2 sequences are SQVTM and ANQGSEA. V lost 6 bases and J 7 bases, leaving 13 bases between the germline ends. For the CDR3, the DNA is TGCAGCGTGGGACACAAGCCAAATTCACCCCTCCACTTT. Translation gives CSVGHKPNSPLHF. The full variable domain, its missing parts supplied by reference TRBV29-1 and TRBJ1-6, is SAVISQKPSRDICQRGTSLTIQCQVDSQVTMMFWYRQQPGQSLTLIATANQGSEATYESGFVIDKFPISRPNLTFSTLTVSNMSPEDSSIYLCSVGHKPNSPLHFGNGTRLTVT.

The gene calls are TRBV15 and TRBJ1-2, with a tentative D call TRBD1 (6 bases). V gave up 0 bases and J gave up 4 bases, with 12 bases separating them. Germline V gene sequence: CDR1 LNHNV, CDR2 YYDKDF (reference sequence). The CDR3 is 15 amino acids. The CDR3 sequence: CATSRDRRTVYGYTF. In DNA form, the CDR3 reads TGTGCCACCAGCAGAGATCGGAGGACAGTCTATGGCTACACCTTC.

The gene calls are TRBV5-1 and TRBJ1-3; D not resolved. Per the germline V gene, CDR1 is SGHRS and CDR2 is YFSETQ. Deletions cut 6 bases from V and 0 bases from J, with 1 base between. The CDR3 contains 11 residues. Here the CDR3 reads CASTSGNTIYF. The CDR3 bases are TGCGCCAGCACCTCTGGAAACACCATATATTTT.

This chain uses TRBV28 with TRBJ1-6; perhaps TRBD1 as D (5 bases). Trimming left V 5 bases short and J 15 bases short, with 14 bases between. Germline V gene sequence: CDR1 MDHEN, CDR2 SYDVKM. The CDR3 is made up of 12 amino acids. CDR3 coding DNA: TGTGCCAGCAGTACGACAGAATTTCTCCTCCACTTT. Its translation is CASSTTEFLLHF.

The gene calls are TRBV12-3 or TRBV12-4 and TRBJ1-2; TRBD1 is a possible D gene (6 bases). This CDR3 has 13 amino acids. V lost 7 bases and J lost 7, with 16 bases in between. The DNA for the CDR3 is TGTGCCAGCAACTGGGAAGGGGGAGGTGGCTACACCTTC. This encodes CASNWEGGGGYTF.

The chain links TRBV2 to TRBJ2-7; weak D call: TRBD1 (6 bases). The CDR3 length is 13 residues. CDR1 is SNHLY, CDR2 FYNNEI, per germline. V was cut by 2 bases and J by 5 bases, with 10 bases left in between. DNA for the CDR3: TGTGCCAGCAGTGAACAGGGGATGAACGAGCAGTACTTC. Encoded protein: CASSEQGMNEQYF.

The chain uses TRBV9 and TRBJ1-2, with D maybe TRBD1 (5 bases). Germline assignment: CDR1 SGDLS and CDR2 YYNGEE. Trimming removed 5 bases from V and 7 bases from J, with 12 bases in between. The CDR3 has 12 amino acids. CDR3 sequence reads: CASREGTSGYTF. In DNA, the CDR3 is TGTGCCAGCAGGGAGGGGACTTCTGGCTACACCTTC.

The rearrangement joins TRBV5-1 to TRBJ1-3, with unresolved D. The CDR3 totals 14 residues. CDR1 and CDR2 (germline): SGHRS, YFSETQ. V was cut by 4 bases and J by 1 base, with 9 bases left in between. The CDR3 reads CASSSRGSGNTIYF. The CDR3 nucleotides are TGCGCCAGCAGCAGCCGCGGGTCTGGAAACACCATATATTTT.

V and J are TRBV19 and TRBJ1-1; the D gene is possibly TRBD1 (5 bases). The CDR3 runs to 14 residues. CDR1 and CDR2 from the germline V gene are LNHDA and SQIVND (reference sequence). The V end lost 9 bases, the J end lost 4 bases, and 18 bases lay between the germline ends. CDR3 in DNA: TGTGCCAGCTCCCCGGGGGGAGGCGTCACTGAAGCTTTCTTT. Residues: CASSPGGGVTEAFF.